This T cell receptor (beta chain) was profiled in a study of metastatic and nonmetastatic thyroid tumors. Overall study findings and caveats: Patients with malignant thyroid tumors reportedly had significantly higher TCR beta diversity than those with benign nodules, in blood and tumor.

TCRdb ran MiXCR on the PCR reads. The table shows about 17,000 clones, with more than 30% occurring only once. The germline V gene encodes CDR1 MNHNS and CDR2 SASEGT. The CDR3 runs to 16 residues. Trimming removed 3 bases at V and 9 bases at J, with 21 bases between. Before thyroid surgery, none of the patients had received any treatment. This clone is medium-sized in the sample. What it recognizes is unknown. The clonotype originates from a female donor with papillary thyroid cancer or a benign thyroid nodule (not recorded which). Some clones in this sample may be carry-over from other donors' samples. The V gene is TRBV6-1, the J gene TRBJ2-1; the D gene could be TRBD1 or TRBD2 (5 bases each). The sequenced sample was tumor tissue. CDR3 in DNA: TGTGCCAGCAGTGACGAGGGGAATGGGTTCGACAGTGAGCAGTTCTTC. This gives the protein CASSDEGNGFDSEQFF.